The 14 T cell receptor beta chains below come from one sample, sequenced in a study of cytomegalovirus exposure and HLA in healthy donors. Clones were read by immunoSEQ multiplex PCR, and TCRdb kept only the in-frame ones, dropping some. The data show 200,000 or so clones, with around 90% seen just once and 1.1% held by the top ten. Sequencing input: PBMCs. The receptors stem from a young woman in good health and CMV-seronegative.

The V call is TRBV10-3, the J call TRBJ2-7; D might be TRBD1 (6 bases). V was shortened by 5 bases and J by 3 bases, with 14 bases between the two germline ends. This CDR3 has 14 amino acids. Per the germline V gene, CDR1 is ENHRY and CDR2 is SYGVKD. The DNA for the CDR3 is TGTGCCATCAGTTTACAGGGTTTCAGCTACGAGCAGTACTTC. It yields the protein CAISLQGFSYEQYF.

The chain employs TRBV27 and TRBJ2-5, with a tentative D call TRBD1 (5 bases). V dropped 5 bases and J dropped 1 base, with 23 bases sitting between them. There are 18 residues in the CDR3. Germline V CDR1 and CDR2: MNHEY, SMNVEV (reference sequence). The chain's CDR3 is CASSPPPMITGTQETQYF. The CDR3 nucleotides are TGTGCCAGCAGTCCTCCCCCCATGATTACAGGCACCCAAGAGACCCAGTACTTC.

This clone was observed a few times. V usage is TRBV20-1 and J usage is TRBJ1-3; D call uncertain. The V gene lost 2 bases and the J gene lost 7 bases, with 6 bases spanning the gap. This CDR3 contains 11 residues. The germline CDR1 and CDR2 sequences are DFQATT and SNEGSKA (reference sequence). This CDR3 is CSARWANTIYF. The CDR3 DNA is TGCAGTGCTAGATGGGCGAACACCATATATTTT.

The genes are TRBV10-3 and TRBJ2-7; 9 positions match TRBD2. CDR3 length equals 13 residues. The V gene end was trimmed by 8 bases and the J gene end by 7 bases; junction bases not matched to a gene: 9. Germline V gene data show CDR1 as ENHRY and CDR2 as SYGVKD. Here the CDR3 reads CAIRGGRAMEQYF. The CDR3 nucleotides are TGTGCCATCCGTGGCGGGAGGGCGATGGAGCAGTACTTC.

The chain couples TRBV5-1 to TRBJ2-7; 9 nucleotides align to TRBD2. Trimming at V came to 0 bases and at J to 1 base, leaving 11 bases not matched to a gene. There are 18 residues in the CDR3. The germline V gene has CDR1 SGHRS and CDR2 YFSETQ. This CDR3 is CASSLGQLTSGRSYEQYF. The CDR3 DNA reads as TGCGCCAGCAGCTTGGGACAACTGACTAGCGGAAGGTCCTACGAGCAGTACTTC.

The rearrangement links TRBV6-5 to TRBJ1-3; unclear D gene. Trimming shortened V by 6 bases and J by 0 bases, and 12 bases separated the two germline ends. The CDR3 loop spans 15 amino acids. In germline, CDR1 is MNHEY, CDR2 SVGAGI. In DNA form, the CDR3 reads TGTGCCAGCAGGCAGACACCGAGCTCTGGAAACACCATATATTTT. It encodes CASRQTPSSGNTIYF.

CDR3 in DNA: TGCGCCAGCAGCTTCGGAGCGGGATTCACAGATACGCAGTATTTT. Its translation is CASSFGAGFTDTQYF. The chain joins TRBV5-1 to TRBJ2-3, with 7 bases aligning to TRBD2. The CDR3 length is 15 residues. Germline V lookup: CDR1 SGHRS, CDR2 YFSETQ. The ends lost 2 bases at V and 2 bases at J; junction bases unmatched: 5.

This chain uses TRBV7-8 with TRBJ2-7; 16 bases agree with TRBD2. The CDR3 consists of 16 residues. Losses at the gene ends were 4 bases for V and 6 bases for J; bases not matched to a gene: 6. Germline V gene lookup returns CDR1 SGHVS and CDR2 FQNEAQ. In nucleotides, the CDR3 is TGTGCCAGCAGCTCAGGGACTAGCGGGAGGGCCGGCGAGCAGTACTTC. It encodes CASSSGTSGRAGEQYF.

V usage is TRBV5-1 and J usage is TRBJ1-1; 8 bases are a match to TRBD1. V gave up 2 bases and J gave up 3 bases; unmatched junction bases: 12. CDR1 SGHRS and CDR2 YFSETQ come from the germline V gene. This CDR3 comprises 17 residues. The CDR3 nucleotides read TGCGCCAGCAGCTTTAATGATTGGACAGGGACGGACACTGAAGCTTTCTTT. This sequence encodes CASSFNDWTGTDTEAFF.

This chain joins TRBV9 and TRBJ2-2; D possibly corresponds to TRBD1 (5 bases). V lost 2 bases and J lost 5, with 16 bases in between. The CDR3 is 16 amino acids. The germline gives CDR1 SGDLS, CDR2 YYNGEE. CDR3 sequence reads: CASSVLQVEVTGELFF. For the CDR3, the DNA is TGTGCCAGCAGCGTTTTACAGGTAGAGGTGACCGGGGAGCTGTTTTTT.

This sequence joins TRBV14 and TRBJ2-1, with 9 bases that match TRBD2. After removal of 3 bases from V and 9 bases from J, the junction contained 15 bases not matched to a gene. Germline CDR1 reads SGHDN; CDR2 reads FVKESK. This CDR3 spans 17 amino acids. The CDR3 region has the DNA TGTGCCAGCAGCCAGGGGACGGGACTAGCCGACGGGGGTGAGCAGTTCTTC. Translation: CASSQGTGLADGGEQFF.

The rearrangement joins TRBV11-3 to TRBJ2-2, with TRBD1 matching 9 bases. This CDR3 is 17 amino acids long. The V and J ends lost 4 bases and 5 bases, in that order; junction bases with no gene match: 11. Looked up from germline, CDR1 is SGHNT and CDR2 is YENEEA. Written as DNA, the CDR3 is TGTGCCAGCAGCTCTACACCGGGACAGGGAATAACCGGGGAGCTGTTTTTT. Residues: CASSSTPGQGITGELFF.

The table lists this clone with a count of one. This chain's CDR3 is CASSPGHSYGYTF. The CDR3 nucleotides read TGTGCCAGCAGCCCAGGGCATAGCTATGGCTACACCTTC. The chain couples TRBV28 to TRBJ1-2; D might be TRBD1 (5 bases). Per the germline V gene, CDR1 is MDHEN and CDR2 is SYDVKM. The length of the CDR3 is 13 residues. V lost 6 bases and J lost 4, with 12 bases in between.

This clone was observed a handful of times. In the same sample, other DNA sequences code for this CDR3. The CDR3 coding sequence is TGTGCCAGCAGCGTAGCGGGAGGGAGCTCCTACGAGCAGTACTTC. It is translated as CASSVAGGSSYEQYF. The rearrangement links TRBV9 to TRBJ2-7; TRBD2 agrees at 8 bases. After removal of 0 bases from V and 0 bases from J, the junction contained 2 bases not matched to a gene. This CDR3 has 15 residues. The germline CDR1 and CDR2 sequences are SGDLS and YYNGEE.